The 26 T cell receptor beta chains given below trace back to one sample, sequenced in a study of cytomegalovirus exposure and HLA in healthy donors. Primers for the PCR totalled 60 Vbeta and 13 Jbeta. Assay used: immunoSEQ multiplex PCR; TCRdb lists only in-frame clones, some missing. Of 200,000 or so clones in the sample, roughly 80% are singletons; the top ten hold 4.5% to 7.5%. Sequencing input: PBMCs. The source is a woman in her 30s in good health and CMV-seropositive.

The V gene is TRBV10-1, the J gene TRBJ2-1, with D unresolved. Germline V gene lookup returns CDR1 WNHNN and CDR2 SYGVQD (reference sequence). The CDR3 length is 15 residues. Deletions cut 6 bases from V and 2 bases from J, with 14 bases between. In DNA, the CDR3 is TGCGCCAGCAGCCACGACCGACACACCTACAATGAGCAGTTCTTC. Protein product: CASSHDRHTYNEQFF.

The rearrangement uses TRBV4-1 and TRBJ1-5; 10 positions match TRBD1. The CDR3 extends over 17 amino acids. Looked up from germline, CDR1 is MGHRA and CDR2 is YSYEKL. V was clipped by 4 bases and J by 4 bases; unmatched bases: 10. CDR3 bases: TGCGCCAGCAGCCCCATTGGGACAGGGGCCATGAATCAGCCCCAGCATTTT. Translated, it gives CASSPIGTGAMNQPQHF.

CDR3 DNA: TGTGCCAGCAGGGAGCGGTACAATGAGCAGTTCTTC. This gives the protein CASRERYNEQFF. The rearrangement links TRBV7-9 to TRBJ2-1; D might be TRBD2 (5 bases). The CDR3 consists of 12 residues. The germline V gene encodes CDR1 SEHNR and CDR2 FQNEAQ (reference sequence). V was trimmed by 6 bases and J by 4 bases, leaving 7 bases between them.

The CDR3 loop reads CASSSGTPSSGNTIYF. CDR3 DNA: TGTGCCAGTAGTTCCGGGACTCCGAGCTCTGGAAACACCATATATTTT. The chain links TRBV19 to TRBJ1-3; the D gene is possibly TRBD1 (5 bases). Between the trimmed V and J ends, which lost 5 bases and 0 bases, there was a span of 14 bases. From germline, CDR1 is LNHDA and CDR2 SQIVND (reference sequence). The CDR3 covers 16 residues.

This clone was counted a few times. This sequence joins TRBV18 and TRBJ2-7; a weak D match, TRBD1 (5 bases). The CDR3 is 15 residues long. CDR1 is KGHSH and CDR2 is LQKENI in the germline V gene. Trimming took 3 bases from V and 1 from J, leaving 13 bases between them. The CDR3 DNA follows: TGTGCCAGCTCACCGGAGACAGTGAGGTCCTACGAGCAGTACTTC. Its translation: CASSPETVRSYEQYF. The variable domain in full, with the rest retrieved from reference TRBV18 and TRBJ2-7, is NAGVMQNPRHLVRRRGQEARLRCSPMKGHSHVYWYRQLPEEGLKFMVYLQKENIIDESGMPKERFSAEFPKEGPSILRIQQVVRGDSAAYFCASSPETVRSYEQYFGPGTRLTVT.

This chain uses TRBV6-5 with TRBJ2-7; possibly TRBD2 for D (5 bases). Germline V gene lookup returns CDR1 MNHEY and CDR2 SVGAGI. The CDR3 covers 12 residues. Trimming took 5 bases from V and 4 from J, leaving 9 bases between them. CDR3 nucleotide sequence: TGTGCCAGCAGTGTCCGAGGGTACGAGCAGTACTTC. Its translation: CASSVRGYEQYF.

The CDR3 loop is CASSLPNSGNTIYF. CDR3 bases: TGTGCCAGCTCACTACCCAATTCTGGAAACACCATATATTTT. This chain connects TRBV18 to TRBJ1-3; D gene ambiguous. The CDR3 runs 14 residues. Trimming removed 4 bases at V and 1 base at J, with 8 bases between. Per the germline V gene, CDR1 is KGHSH and CDR2 is LQKENI. The whole variable domain, filled in from reference TRBV18 and TRBJ1-3, reads NAGVMQNPRHLVRRRGQEARLRCSPMKGHSHVYWYRQLPEEGLKFMVYLQKENIIDESGMPKERFSAEFPKEGPSILRIQQVVRGDSAAYFCASSLPNSGNTIYFGEGSWLTVV.

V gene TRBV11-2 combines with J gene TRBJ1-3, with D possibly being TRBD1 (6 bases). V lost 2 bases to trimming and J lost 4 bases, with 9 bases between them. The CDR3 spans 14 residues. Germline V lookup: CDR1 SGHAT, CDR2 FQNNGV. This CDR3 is CASSLSGAGNTIYF. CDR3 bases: TGTGCCAGCAGCTTATCAGGGGCGGGAAACACCATATATTTT.

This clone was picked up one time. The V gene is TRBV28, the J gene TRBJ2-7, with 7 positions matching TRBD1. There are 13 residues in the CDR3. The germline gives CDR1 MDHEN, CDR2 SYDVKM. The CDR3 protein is CRRGRWDSYEQYF. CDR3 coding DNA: TGTCGAAGGGGGCGTTGGGACTCCTACGAGCAGTACTTC.

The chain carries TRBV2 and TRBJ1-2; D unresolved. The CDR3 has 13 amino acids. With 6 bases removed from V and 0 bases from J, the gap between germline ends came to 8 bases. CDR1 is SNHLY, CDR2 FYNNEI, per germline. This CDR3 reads CASRPLTNYGYTF. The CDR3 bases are TGTGCCAGCAGGCCCCTAACTAACTATGGCTACACCTTC.

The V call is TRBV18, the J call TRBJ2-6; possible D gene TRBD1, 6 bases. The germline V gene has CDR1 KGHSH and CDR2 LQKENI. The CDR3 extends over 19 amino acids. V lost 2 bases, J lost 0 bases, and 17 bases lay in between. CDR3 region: CASSPKGVPLSSGANVLTF. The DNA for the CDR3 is TGTGCCAGCTCACCAAAGGGGGTTCCCCTAAGCTCTGGGGCCAACGTCCTGACTTTC.

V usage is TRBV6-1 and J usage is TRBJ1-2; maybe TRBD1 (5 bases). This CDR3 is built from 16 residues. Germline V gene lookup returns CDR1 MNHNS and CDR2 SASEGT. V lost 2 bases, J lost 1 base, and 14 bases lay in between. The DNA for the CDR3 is TGTGCCAGCAGTGAAAGGATCGCGGGGGGTAACTATGGCTACACCTTC. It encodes CASSERIAGGNYGYTF.

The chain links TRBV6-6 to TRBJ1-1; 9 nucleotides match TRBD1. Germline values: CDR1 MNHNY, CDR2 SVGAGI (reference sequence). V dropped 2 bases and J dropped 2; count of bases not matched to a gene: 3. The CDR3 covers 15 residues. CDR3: CASSYPDRGNTEAFF. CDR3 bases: TGTGCCAGCAGTTACCCGGACAGGGGAAACACTGAAGCTTTCTTT.

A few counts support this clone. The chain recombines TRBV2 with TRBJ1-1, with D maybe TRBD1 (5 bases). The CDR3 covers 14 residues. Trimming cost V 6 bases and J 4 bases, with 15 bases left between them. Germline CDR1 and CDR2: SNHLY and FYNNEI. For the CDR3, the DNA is TGTGCCAGCAGCGCTCGCGGGGGGAGCACTGAAGCTTTCTTT. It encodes CASSARGGSTEAFF.

This chain's CDR3 is CASSPALGSYNEQFF. The CDR3 DNA reads as TGTGCCAGCAGTCCTGCCCTAGGAAGCTACAATGAGCAGTTCTTC. The rearrangement joins TRBV27 to TRBJ2-1; D not certain. Trimming took off 5 bases at V and 3 bases at J, with 14 bases between the two ends. The CDR3 runs to 15 residues. Germline V gene sequence: CDR1 MNHEY, CDR2 SMNVEV (reference sequence).

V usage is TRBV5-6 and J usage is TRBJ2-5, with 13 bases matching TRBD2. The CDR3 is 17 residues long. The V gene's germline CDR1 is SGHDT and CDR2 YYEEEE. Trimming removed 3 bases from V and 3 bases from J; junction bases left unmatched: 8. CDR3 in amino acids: CASSSGGLAGPEETQYF. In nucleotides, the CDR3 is TGTGCCAGCAGCTCAGGGGGACTAGCGGGACCCGAAGAGACCCAGTACTTC.

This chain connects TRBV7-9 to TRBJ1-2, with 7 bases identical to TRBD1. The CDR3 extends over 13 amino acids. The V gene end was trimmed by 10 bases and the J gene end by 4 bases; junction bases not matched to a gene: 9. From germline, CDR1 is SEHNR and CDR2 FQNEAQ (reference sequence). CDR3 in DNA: TGTGCCATCAGGACAGGTGGGAGCTATGGCTACACCTTC. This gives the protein CAIRTGGSYGYTF.

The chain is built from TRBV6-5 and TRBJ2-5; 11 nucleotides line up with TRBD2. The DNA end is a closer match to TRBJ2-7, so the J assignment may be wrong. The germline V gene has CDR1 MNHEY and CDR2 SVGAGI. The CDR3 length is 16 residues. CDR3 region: CASSSRTSGYSYEQYF. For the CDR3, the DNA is TGTGCCAGCAGTTCCAGGACTAGCGGGTACTCCTACGAGCAGTACTTC.

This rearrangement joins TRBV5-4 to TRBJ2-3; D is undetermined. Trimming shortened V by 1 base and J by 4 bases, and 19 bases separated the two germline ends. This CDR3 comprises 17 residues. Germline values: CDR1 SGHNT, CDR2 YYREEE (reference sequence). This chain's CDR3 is CASSLSAKAGLADTQYF. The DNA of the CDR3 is TGTGCCAGCAGCTTGTCGGCAAAAGCAGGCCTGGCAGATACGCAGTATTTT.

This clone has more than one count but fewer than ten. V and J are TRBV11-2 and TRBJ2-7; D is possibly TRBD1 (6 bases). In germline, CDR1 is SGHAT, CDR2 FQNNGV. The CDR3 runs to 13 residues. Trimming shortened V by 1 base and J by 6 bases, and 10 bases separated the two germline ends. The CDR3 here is CASSLGLRGEQYF. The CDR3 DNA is TGTGCCAGCAGCTTAGGTCTCAGGGGCGAGCAGTACTTC.

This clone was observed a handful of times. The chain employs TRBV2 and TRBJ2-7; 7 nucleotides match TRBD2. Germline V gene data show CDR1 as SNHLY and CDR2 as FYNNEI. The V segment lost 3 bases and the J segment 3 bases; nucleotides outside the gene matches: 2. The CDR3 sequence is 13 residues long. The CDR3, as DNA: TGTGCCAGCAGTGACAAGCGGGACTACGAGCAGTACTTC. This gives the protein CASSDKRDYEQYF.

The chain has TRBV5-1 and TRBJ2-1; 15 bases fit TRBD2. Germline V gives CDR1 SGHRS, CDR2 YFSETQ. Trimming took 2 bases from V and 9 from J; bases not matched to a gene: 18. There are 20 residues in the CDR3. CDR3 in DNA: TGCGCCAGCAGCTTAGAACCGGGACTAGCGGGGGGCCTGCAAGTATTTGAGCAGTTCTTC. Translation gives CASSLEPGLAGGLQVFEQFF.

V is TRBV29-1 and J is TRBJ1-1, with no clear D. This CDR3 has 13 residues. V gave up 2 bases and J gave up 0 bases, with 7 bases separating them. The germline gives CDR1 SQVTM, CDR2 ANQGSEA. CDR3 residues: CSVEPLLNTEAFF. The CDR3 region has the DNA TGCAGCGTTGAACCCCTATTGAACACTGAAGCTTTCTTT.

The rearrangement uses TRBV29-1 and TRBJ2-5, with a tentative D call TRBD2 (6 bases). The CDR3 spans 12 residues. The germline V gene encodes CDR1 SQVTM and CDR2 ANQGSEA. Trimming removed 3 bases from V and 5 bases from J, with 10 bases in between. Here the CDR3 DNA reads TGCAGCGTTGAGGAGGGGACGGAGACCCAGTACTTC. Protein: CSVEEGTETQYF.

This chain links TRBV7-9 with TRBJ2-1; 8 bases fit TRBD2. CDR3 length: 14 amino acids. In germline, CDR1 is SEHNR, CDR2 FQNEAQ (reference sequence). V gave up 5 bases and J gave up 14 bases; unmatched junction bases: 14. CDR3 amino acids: CASSEDLRGAEEFF. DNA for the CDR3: TGTGCCAGCAGCGAAGACCTGCGGGGGGCAGAGGAGTTCTTC.

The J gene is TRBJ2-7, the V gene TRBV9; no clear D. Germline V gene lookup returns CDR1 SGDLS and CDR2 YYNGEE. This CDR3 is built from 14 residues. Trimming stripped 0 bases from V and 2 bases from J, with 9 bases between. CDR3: CASSVEERPYEQYF. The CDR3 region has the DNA TGTGCCAGCAGCGTAGAGGAGAGACCCTACGAGCAGTACTTC.